Listed here are 26 T cell receptor beta chains from one sample, sequenced in a study of blood T cells in healthy people across ages. Combining a sample-barcoded 5' primer with a J-beta primer mix, a second PCR ran for about 7 to 11 cycles. MiXCR, run by TCRdb on the 5' RACE reads, gives a single entry per CDR3 protein. This sample has around 1.7 million distinct CDR3 sequences; 28% occur once, and the top ten carry more than 6%. Sequences were obtained from blood. The source is a woman in her 30s in good health.

This clonotype showed up just a few times. V is TRBV7-2 and J is TRBJ2-3, with a possible D match to TRBD2 (5 bases). V was shortened by 1 base and J by 4 bases, with 15 bases between the two germline ends. This CDR3 has 16 residues. CDR1 and CDR2 from the germline V gene are SGHTA and FQGNSA. For the CDR3, the DNA is TGTGCCAGCAGCTTAGGACCAGGACGGGATGCAGATACGCAGTATTTT. Translating it yields CASSLGPGRDADTQYF.

This clonotype has just a few counts. Here the CDR3 DNA reads TGTGCCACCAGTGATCTCGTGAACCAAGATACGCAGTATTTT. It is translated as CATSDLVNQDTQYF. The chain joins TRBV24-1 to TRBJ2-3; no definite D call. Germline CDR1 reads KGHDR; CDR2 reads SFDVKD. The V end lost 3 bases, the J end lost 5 bases, and 11 bases lay between the germline ends. The CDR3 totals 14 residues.

This chain connects TRBV9 to TRBJ1-4; maybe TRBD1 (6 bases). Germline V gene data show CDR1 as SGDLS and CDR2 as YYNGEE. V lost 3 bases to trimming and J lost 8 bases, with 14 bases between them. This CDR3 region has 14 residues. In DNA, the CDR3 is TGTGCCAGCAGCGCCACAGGGCGGGTGGAAAAACTGTTTTTT. Translation gives CASSATGRVEKLFF.

Comment on this clonotype: One junction end does not reproduce the germline sequence, and a read error may be involved. The chain employs TRBV11-1 and TRBJ2-7; 8 bases agree with TRBD1. The J call may be mistaken, given a closer DNA end match to TRBJ2-4. CDR1 is SGHAT, CDR2 FQDESV, per germline (reference sequence). The CDR3 has 17 residues. CDR3: CAGSSSWTGQGKNIQYF. The CDR3 DNA reads TGTGCCGGCAGCTCATCCTGGACAGGGCAAGGCAAAAACATTCAGTACTTC.

This clonotype came up a few times. The rearrangement links TRBV10-3 to TRBJ2-3; TRBD2 matches 10 bases. V dropped 6 bases and J dropped 6; count of bases not matched to a gene: 6. CDR1 is ENHRY and CDR2 is SYGVKD in the germline V gene. The CDR3 runs 14 residues. CDR3 sequence (DNA): TGTGCCATCAGGGGTAGCGGGGGGACCGATACGCAGTATTTT. This encodes CAIRGSGGTDTQYF.

This clonotype was observed a handful of times. The V gene is TRBV7-3, the J gene TRBJ2-2; 9 positions match TRBD2. V shed 6 bases, J shed 4 bases, and the junction held 6 bases outside the gene matches. CDR3 length: 15 amino acids. Germline-derived CDR1 and CDR2 are SGHTA and FQGTGA. CDR3 in amino acids: CASRIAGDSTGELFF. The CDR3, as DNA: TGTGCCAGCAGGATAGCGGGGGACAGCACCGGGGAGCTGTTTTTT.

This chain joins TRBV18 and TRBJ2-7; D possibly corresponds to TRBD1 (5 bases). The CDR3 has 15 residues. Germline loops: CDR1 KGHSH, CDR2 LQKENI. V was shortened by 1 base and J by 2 bases, with 12 bases between the two germline ends. This chain's CDR3 is CASSPRKAGTYEQYF. The DNA of the CDR3 is TGTGCCAGCTCACCACGGAAGGCAGGGACCTACGAGCAGTACTTC.

Details on this clonotype: A junction boundary mismatches the germline segment, possibly from a read error. The rearrangement uses TRBV12-3 or TRBV12-4 and TRBJ2-3, with no clear D. This CDR3 spans 15 amino acids. The CDR3 nucleotides are TGTGCCAGCAGTCTCCCGAGAGGTAGCACAGATGCGCAGTATTTT. As protein: CASSLPRGSTDAQYF.

This rearrangement joins TRBV30 to TRBJ1-4; no definite D call. Trimming stripped 2 bases from V and 3 bases from J, with 10 bases between. Germline values: CDR1 GTSNPN, CDR2 SVGIG (reference sequence). This CDR3 has 14 residues. The CDR3 DNA reads TGTGCCTGGAGTCGGGGTCGGGCTAATGAAAAACTGTTTTTT. This gives the protein CAWSRGRANEKLFF.

The rearrangement links TRBV2 to TRBJ2-5; unclear D gene. Trimming pared 1 base from V and 2 bases from J, leaving 8 bases between. This CDR3 contains 14 residues. Germline V gene data show CDR1 as SNHLY and CDR2 as FYNNEI. The CDR3 DNA reads as TGTGCCAGCAGTGAAGAGGACGCACAAGAGACCCAGTACTTC. It translates to CASSEEDAQETQYF.

Ten or more counts support this clonotype. The gene calls are TRBV7-7 and TRBJ2-1; TRBD2 might be the D (5 bases). Trimming cost V 0 bases and J 5 bases, with 11 bases left between them. CDR1 and CDR2 (germline): SSHAT, FNYEAQ (reference sequence). The CDR3 is made up of 15 amino acids. The CDR3 sequence: CASSLAGDPNNEQFF. DNA for the CDR3: TGTGCCAGCAGCTTAGCGGGAGACCCAAACAATGAGCAGTTCTTC.

This clonotype was seen many times. The chain combines TRBV7-2 with TRBJ1-4; D is uncertain. CDR3 size: 16 residues. The ends were cut back, 5 bases at V and 0 bases at J, with 13 bases in the middle. The V gene's germline CDR1 is SGHTA and CDR2 FQGNSA. The CDR3 sequence is CASSLRPPATNEKLFF. In DNA form, the CDR3 reads TGTGCCAGCAGCCTTAGACCGCCGGCAACTAATGAAAAACTGTTTTTT.

This clonotype was seen a few times. The chain recombines TRBV25-1 with TRBJ2-7; perhaps TRBD2 as D (5 bases). The CDR3 is 13 residues long. Between the trimmed V and J ends, which lost 4 bases and 5 bases, there was a span of 12 bases. Germline loops: CDR1 MGHDK, CDR2 SYGVNS. The CDR3 sequence: CASSAPGNHEQYF. DNA of the CDR3: TGTGCCAGCAGTGCTCCGGGAAACCACGAGCAGTACTTC.

This clonotype turned up a few times. The chain has TRBV9 and TRBJ1-6; D unresolved. Trimming removed 4 bases at V and 0 bases at J, with 8 bases between. The germline gives CDR1 SGDLS, CDR2 YYNGEE. The length of the CDR3 is 15 residues. CDR3 coding DNA: TGTGCCAGCAGCTCCTCTGGCTCCTATAATTCACCCCTCCACTTT. Translation: CASSSSGSYNSPLHF.

In this sample, this clonotype turned up a few times. CDR3: CSASGRGTDTQYF. In DNA form, the CDR3 reads TGCAGTGCTAGCGGGAGAGGCACAGATACGCAGTATTTT. The chain links TRBV20-1 to TRBJ2-3, with TRBD2 as a possible D gene (6 bases). CDR3 length: 13 residues. Germline assignment: CDR1 DFQATT and CDR2 SNEGSKA (reference sequence). V was clipped by 3 bases and J by 1 base, with 8 bases between them.

This clonotype has only one observation. The chain couples TRBV6-6 to TRBJ1-2, with D possibly TRBD1 on 6 matching bases. Trimming removed 10 bases at V and 0 bases at J, with 18 bases between. Germline assignment: CDR1 MNHNY and CDR2 SVGAGI (reference sequence). The CDR3 sequence is 15 residues long. The CDR3 bases are TGTGCCACCGACCTAGGGGGGACGTCTAACTATGGCTACACCTTC. Translated: CATDLGGTSNYGYTF.

The chain combines TRBV25-1 with TRBJ2-3; TRBD2 matches at 12 bases. Germline lookup yields CDR1 MGHDK and CDR2 SYGVNS. The CDR3 length is 18 residues. Trimming took 7 bases from V and 0 from J; bases not matched to a gene: 11. The CDR3: CASIGGPGTSGSTDTQYF. CDR3 in DNA: TGTGCCAGCATCGGTGGGCCCGGGACTAGCGGGAGCACAGATACGCAGTATTTT.

Details on this clonotype: This could be a read error, since a much larger clone is one nucleotide away. V is TRBV14 and J is TRBJ2-4, with a possible D match to TRBD1 (5 bases). This CDR3 has 14 residues. From germline, CDR1 is SGHDN and CDR2 FVKESK. The CDR3 loop is CASSQQAGQGIRYF. The CDR3 coding sequence is TGTGCCAGCAGCCAACAGGCAGGGCAGGGCATTCGGTACTTC.

This clonotype was seen at least ten times. The V gene is TRBV29-1, the J gene TRBJ2-3; 8 bases are a match to TRBD2. Germline loops: CDR1 SQVTM, CDR2 ANQGSEA. The CDR3 spans 12 residues. The junction had 3 bases not matched to a gene; V was cut back by 1 base and J by 9 bases. CDR3 nucleotide sequence: TGCAGCGTTGAAGCCCCGGGGGGGACGCAGTATTTT. This codes for CSVEAPGGTQYF.

This clonotype was seen ten or more times. Germline and junction disagree at one end, which may indicate a read error. The V and J genes are TRBV6-5 and TRBJ2-5; D unclear. This CDR3 contains 13 residues. Germline-derived CDR1 and CDR2 are MNHEY and SVGAGI. This CDR3 is CASIYPPSKTQYF. The CDR3 DNA follows: TGTGCCAGCATTTACCCCCCTTCGAAGACCCAGTACTTC.

V usage is TRBV29-1 and J usage is TRBJ2-7, with D perhaps given as TRBD1 or TRBD2 (5 bases each). Germline CDR1 and CDR2: SQVTM and ANQGSEA. The CDR3 totals 12 residues. With 7 bases removed from V and 5 bases from J, the gap between germline ends came to 15 bases. As DNA, the CDR3 is TGCAGCGCGGGACGGATGTTCGACGAGCAGTACTTC. Its translation: CSAGRMFDEQYF.

This clonotype has ten or more counts. The chain links TRBV20-1 to TRBJ2-1, with 7 nucleotides matching TRBD2. The germline V gene encodes CDR1 DFQATT and CDR2 SNEGSKA (reference sequence). This CDR3 has 15 residues. The V segment lost 2 bases and the J segment 7 bases; nucleotides outside the gene matches: 11. The CDR3 spells CSARCGGGELNEQFF. In DNA form, the CDR3 reads TGCAGTGCTAGATGCGGGGGAGGCGAATTAAATGAGCAGTTCTTC.

This chain links TRBV28 with TRBJ2-6; D is ambiguous. The ends were cut back, 3 bases at V and 1 base at J, with 4 bases in the middle. CDR3 length equals 14 residues. Germline CDR1 MDHEN, CDR2 SYDVKM. The CDR3 protein is CASSFESGANVLTF. The CDR3, as DNA: TGTGCCAGCAGTTTTGAATCTGGGGCCAACGTCCTGACTTTC.

V is TRBV5-1 and J is TRBJ1-2; D is ambiguous. The V gene lost 1 base and the J gene lost 6 bases, with 10 bases spanning the gap. CDR1 is SGHRS, CDR2 YFSETQ, per germline. The CDR3 has 13 residues. The CDR3 sequence is CASSLFGEDGYTF. The CDR3 DNA reads as TGCGCCAGCAGCTTGTTCGGGGAGGATGGCTACACCTTC.

V and J are TRBV6-6 and TRBJ2-6; TRBD1 matches 7 bases. This CDR3 spans 17 amino acids. Germline lookup yields CDR1 MNHNY and CDR2 SVGAGI (reference sequence). The ends lost 8 bases at V and 0 bases at J; junction bases unmatched: 10. The CDR3 here is CASGWGRDSSGANVLTF. The CDR3 DNA reads TGTGCCAGCGGCTGGGGCCGGGACAGCTCTGGGGCCAACGTCCTGACTTTC.

V gene TRBV7-2 combines with J gene TRBJ2-4; D remains ambiguous. The J call may be in error: the DNA end matches TRBJ2-5 better. In germline, CDR1 is SGHTA, CDR2 FQGNSA. The CDR3 length is 14 residues. The CDR3 DNA follows: TGTGCCAGCAGCCCCCGCCCCGGGCAAGAGACCCAGTACTTC. The encoded protein is CASSPRPGQETQYF.